These 8 T cell receptor beta chains were all obtained from the same sample, sequenced in a study of cytomegalovirus exposure and HLA in healthy donors. The PCR ran on 60 Vbeta and 13 Jbeta primers. The method was immunoSEQ multiplex PCR; TCRdb's version includes in-frame clones alone and lacks a portion of them. The table lists fewer than 250,000 clones. Sequencing used PBMCs. The receptors here all came from a woman aged 25 to 45 in good health and CMV-seropositive.

V is TRBV5-4 and J is TRBJ2-5; D perhaps matches TRBD2 (5 bases). The CDR3 sequence is 15 residues long. Germline-derived CDR1 and CDR2 are SGHNT and YYREEE (reference sequence). Trimming stripped 0 bases from V and 2 bases from J, with 11 bases between. The CDR3 DNA sequence: TGTGCCAGCAGCTTGGGCGGGCCTATGCAAGAGACCCAGTACTTC. Its translation: CASSLGGPMQETQYF. Complete variable domain (other parts from reference TRBV5-4 and TRBJ2-5): ETGVTQSPTHLIKTRGQQVTLRCSSQSGHNTVSWYQQALGQGPQFIFQYYREEENGRGNFPPRFSGLQFPNYSSELNVNALELDDSALYLCASSLGGPMQETQYFGPGTRLLVL.

The chain recombines TRBV15 with TRBJ1-4; D is undetermined. The CDR3 extends over 15 amino acids. In germline, CDR1 is LNHNV, CDR2 YYDKDF (reference sequence). Trimming removed 0 bases at V and 6 bases at J, with 11 bases between. CDR3 sequence (DNA): TGTGCCACCAGCAGAGATGGCGGATCCGATGAAAAACTGTTTTTT. It specifies CATSRDGGSDEKLFF.

This rearrangement joins TRBV6-1 to TRBJ1-6; unclear D gene. Germline V gives CDR1 MNHNS, CDR2 SASEGT. The CDR3 has 15 amino acids. Between the trimmed V and J ends, which lost 7 bases and 7 bases, there was a span of 17 bases. CDR3 in DNA: TGTGCCAGCACCCTGAGAGGGAACGGGAATTCACCCCTCCACTTT. Amino acids: CASTLRGNGNSPLHF.

The genes are TRBV6-6 and TRBJ2-1, with 9 bases fitting TRBD1. The germline CDR1 and CDR2 sequences are MNHNY and SVGAGI (reference sequence). V was clipped by 6 bases and J by 5 bases; unmatched bases: 5. The CDR3 loop spans 14 amino acids. CDR3 coding DNA: TGTGCCAGCAGGACCCGGGACAGGGACAATGAGCAGTTCTTC. It yields the protein CASRTRDRDNEQFF.

This sequence joins TRBV6-1 and TRBJ2-1; D perhaps matches TRBD2 (7 bases). Germline values: CDR1 MNHNS, CDR2 SASEGT. The CDR3 is 15 residues long. The V gene lost 4 bases and the J gene lost 2 bases, with 12 bases spanning the gap. Here the CDR3 reads CASSGSGGTYNEQFF. DNA for the CDR3: TGTGCCAGCAGTGGTTCGGGGGGCACCTACAATGAGCAGTTCTTC.

The V and J genes are TRBV13 and TRBJ2-7; 9 bases line up with TRBD2. CDR3 length: 17 amino acids. CDR1 is PRHDT and CDR2 is FYEKMQ in the germline V gene (reference sequence). V lost 5 bases, J lost 1 base, and 12 bases stayed unmatched. CDR3: CASSAKKLAGVSYEQYF. CDR3 nucleotides: TGTGCCAGCAGCGCAAAAAAACTAGCGGGTGTTTCCTACGAGCAGTACTTC.

J is TRBJ2-7 and V is TRBV27, with a weak D call TRBD2 (6 bases). Germline V gene lookup returns CDR1 MNHEY and CDR2 SMNVEV (reference sequence). The CDR3 loop spans 14 amino acids. The V end lost 9 bases, the J end lost 4 bases, and 19 bases lay between the germline ends. CDR3 sequence (DNA): TGTGCCAGTTGTGGAGGGCCTCACTTATACGAGCAGTACTTC. This encodes CASCGGPHLYEQYF.

This chain joins TRBV30 and TRBJ1-6; 9 positions match TRBD1. With 3 bases clipped from V and 7 bases from J, the junction kept 1 base outside the gene matches. CDR3 length: 13 amino acids. Germline lookup yields CDR1 GTSNPN and CDR2 SVGIG (reference sequence). This CDR3 reads CAWRGQGNSPLHF. In DNA, the CDR3 is TGTGCCTGGAGGGGACAGGGAAATTCACCCCTCCACTTT. Looking up the rest from reference TRBV30 and TRBJ1-6 gives the full variable domain: SQTIHQWPATLVQPVGSPLSLECTVEGTSNPNLYWYRQAAGRGLQLLFYSVGIGQISSEVPQNLSASRPQDRQFILSSKKLLLSDSGFYLCAWRGQGNSPLHFGNGTRLTVT.